Below are 26 T cell receptor beta chains sequenced from a single sample in a study of shared clonotypes between healthy human individuals. Method: immunoSEQ multiplex PCR; TCRdb's copy keeps in-frame clones and lacks some. This table holds around 430,000 clones, 79% found once. What was sequenced was PBMCs. These TCRs come from a woman aged 40-49 years in good health. Some clones in this sample may be carry-over from other donors' samples.

The chain has TRBV9 and TRBJ1-5; D uncertain. This CDR3 contains 15 residues. V lost 0 bases to trimming and J lost 2 bases, with 9 bases between them. Germline V gene sequence: CDR1 SGDLS, CDR2 YYNGEE. CDR3 DNA: TGTGCCAGCAGCGTAGGGGCCGGGGGCAATCAGCCCCAGCATTTT. The encoded protein is CASSVGAGGNQPQHF.

This rearrangement joins TRBV9 to TRBJ2-3; D not certain. The V and J ends lost 3 bases and 4 bases respectively, with 15 bases between them. The germline CDR1 and CDR2 sequences are SGDLS and YYNGEE. CDR3 length: 15 amino acids. The CDR3 spells CASSADLRFPDTQYF. CDR3 bases: TGTGCCAGCAGCGCGGACCTGCGGTTCCCAGATACGCAGTATTTT.

In nucleotides, the CDR3 is TGTGCCAGTAGGGACCTCCAGCGCACTGAAGCTTTCTTT. Translation: CASRDLQRTEAFF. The V call is TRBV19, the J call TRBJ1-1; D gene uncertain. Germline CDR1 and CDR2: LNHDA and SQIVND (reference sequence). The CDR3 consists of 13 residues. V was clipped by 6 bases and J by 4 bases, with 12 bases between them.

The rearrangement uses TRBV7-9 and TRBJ1-1, with D perhaps matching TRBD1 (5 bases). The CDR3 sequence is 12 residues long. Germline V CDR1 and CDR2: SEHNR, FQNEAQ (reference sequence). The V and J ends lost 5 bases and 10 bases respectively, with 14 bases between them. CDR3 protein: CASSAGPGTAFF. CDR3 in DNA: TGTGCCAGCAGCGCCGGACCAGGGACAGCTTTCTTT.

This sequence joins TRBV28 and TRBJ1-1, with D maybe TRBD1 (6 bases). V was trimmed by 7 bases and J by 3 bases, leaving 18 bases between them. The CDR3 has 15 amino acids. Per the germline V gene, CDR1 is MDHEN and CDR2 is SYDVKM. Here the CDR3 DNA reads TGTGCCAGCAATGGGGGGGGCTCAGCGGACACTGAAGCTTTCTTT. This encodes CASNGGGSADTEAFF. The variable domain in full, with the rest retrieved from reference TRBV28 and TRBJ1-1, is DVKVTQSSRYLVKRTGEKVFLECVQDMDHENMFWYRQDPGLGLRLIYFSYDVKMKEKGDIPEGYSVSREKKERFSLILESASTNQTSMYLCASNGGGSADTEAFFGQGTRLTVV.

V is TRBV6-6 and J is TRBJ1-4; the D is unclear. Germline V gene sequence: CDR1 MNHNY, CDR2 SVGAGI (reference sequence). The CDR3 has 13 residues. Trimming removed 6 bases at V and 5 bases at J, with 10 bases between. CDR3: CASSRAWNEKLFF. CDR3 DNA sequence: TGTGCCAGCAGCCGGGCCTGGAATGAAAAACTGTTTTTT.

CDR3 nucleotides: TGTGCCAGCAGCCTGGGGACTAGCGGGGGCAATGAGCAGTTCTTC. Amino acid sequence: CASSLGTSGGNEQFF. The rearrangement links TRBV11-3 to TRBJ2-1, with 14 bases aligning to TRBD2. V lost 5 bases, J lost 6 bases, and 3 bases stayed unmatched. CDR1 SGHNT and CDR2 YENEEA come from the germline V gene. CDR3 length: 15 amino acids.

The chain combines TRBV20-1 with TRBJ2-1; D is uncertain. Trimming removed 0 bases from V and 11 bases from J, with 8 bases in between. The CDR3 spans 11 residues. Germline V CDR1 and CDR2: DFQATT, SNEGSKA (reference sequence). The DNA of the CDR3 is TGCAGTGCTAGAGATCCCACTAAGCAGTTCTTC. As protein: CSARDPTKQFF.

This chain uses TRBV28 with TRBJ2-7; 7 bases match TRBD1. The CDR3 has 14 residues. V lost 6 bases and J lost 6; bases outside the gene matches: 11. CDR1 MDHEN and CDR2 SYDVKM come from the germline V gene. The CDR3 here is CASRAGRGGREQYF. DNA for the CDR3: TGTGCCAGCAGGGCCGGGCGAGGGGGCCGCGAGCAGTACTTC.

This clone occurred many times. The chain joins TRBV7-2 to TRBJ2-7; 11 bases map to TRBD2. CDR3 length equals 13 residues. CDR1 is SGHTA, CDR2 FQGNSA, per germline. Unmatched junction bases numbered 1, after V lost 6 bases and J lost 3 bases. This chain's CDR3 is CASSGTSGYEQYF. The CDR3 region has the DNA TGTGCCAGCAGTGGGACTAGCGGCTACGAGCAGTACTTC. Complete variable domain (other parts from reference TRBV7-2 and TRBJ2-7): GAGVSQSPSNKVTEKGKDVELRCDPISGHTALYWYRQSLGQGLEFLIYFQGNSAPDKSGLPSDRFSAERTGGSVSTLTIQRTQQEDSAVYLCASSGTSGYEQYFGPGTRLTVT.

J is TRBJ2-1 and V is TRBV5-1, with a weak D call TRBD2 (6 bases). The V and J ends lost 3 bases and 10 bases respectively, with 11 bases between them. Germline-derived CDR1 and CDR2 are SGHRS and YFSETQ. This CDR3 region has 12 residues. Written as DNA, the CDR3 is TGCGCCAGCAGCTCTACCCGGGGGGAGCAGTTCTTC. Protein product: CASSSTRGEQFF.

This clone was detected only once. The V call is TRBV12-2, the J call TRBJ2-7; TRBD2, as called in the table, went unchecked against the DNA. TRBV12-2 corresponds to a pseudogene. This CDR3 comprises 15 residues. The CDR3 loop reads CASRSIAGSAYEQYF. The DNA of the CDR3 is TGTGCAAGTCGCTCAATAGCGGGGTCCGCTTACGAGCAGTACTTC.

The chain employs TRBV30 and TRBJ1-5; no clear D. In germline, CDR1 is GTSNPN, CDR2 SVGIG (reference sequence). This CDR3 contains 12 residues. Trimming stripped 2 bases from V and 4 bases from J, with 6 bases between. CDR3 residues: CAWSLGNQPQHF. CDR3 DNA sequence: TGTGCCTGGAGTCTCGGGAATCAGCCCCAGCATTTT.

This sequence joins TRBV11-2 and TRBJ2-7, with a tentative D call TRBD1 (7 bases). This CDR3 region has 15 residues. Germline V lookup: CDR1 SGHAT, CDR2 FQNNGV. The ends were cut back, 3 bases at V and 5 bases at J, with 17 bases in the middle. CDR3 in DNA: TGTGCCAGCAGCTTGGGGCAGGGGGGTTACCACGAGCAGTACTTC. Its protein product is CASSLGQGGYHEQYF.

With respect to this clone: This likely traces to a read error, being one base from a far larger clone. The gene calls are TRBV6-6 and TRBJ2-2, with 7 bases that match TRBD2. This CDR3 has 16 amino acids. The germline CDR1 and CDR2 sequences are MNHNY and SVGAGI (reference sequence). V lost 7 bases and J lost 1; bases outside the gene matches: 9. The DNA for the CDR3 is TGTGCCAGCAATTATAGGACTAGAATGAACACCGGGGAGCTGTTTTTT. Protein product: CASNYRTRMNTGELFF.

About this clone: Other nucleotide sequences from this sample produce the same CDR3. V usage is TRBV2 and J usage is TRBJ2-3; D unclear. Germline V gene lookup returns CDR1 SNHLY and CDR2 FYNNEI. The CDR3 sequence is 12 residues long. The V end lost 6 bases, the J end lost 0 bases, and 4 bases lay between the germline ends. CDR3 bases: TGTGCCAGCAGCCGAAGCACAGATACGCAGTATTTT. It translates to CASSRSTDTQYF.

Only a few counts were recorded for this clone. The chain employs TRBV28 and TRBJ2-1; TRBD2 agrees at 7 bases. This CDR3 is built from 14 residues. The V and J ends lost 7 bases and 7 bases, in that order; junction bases with no gene match: 10. Germline CDR1 reads MDHEN; CDR2 reads SYDVKM. The CDR3 loop reads CASTTRRELNEQFF. CDR3 coding DNA: TGTGCCAGCACCACGCGGCGGGAGTTAAATGAGCAGTTCTTC.

The chain carries TRBV6-1 and TRBJ1-4; D gene uncertain. The germline V gene has CDR1 MNHNS and CDR2 SASEGT. V was pared by 6 bases and J by 2 bases, with 10 bases between. The CDR3 is 14 residues long. As DNA, the CDR3 is TGTGCCAGCAGGAAGGGCCTCACTAATGAAAAACTGTTTTTT. Translating it yields CASRKGLTNEKLFF.

The chain links TRBV9 to TRBJ2-2; TRBD1 matches at 7 bases. CDR3 size: 14 residues. Germline CDR1 is SGDLS and CDR2 is YYNGEE. V shed 0 bases, J shed 6 bases, and the junction held 2 bases outside the gene matches. For the CDR3, the DNA is TGTGCCAGCAGCGTAGGACAGGGTGCCGGGGAGCTGTTTTTT. Encoded protein: CASSVGQGAGELFF.

J is TRBJ1-3 and V is TRBV6-5; the D is unclear. V lost 6 bases and J lost 0, with 9 bases in between. The CDR3 covers 14 residues. Per germline, CDR1 MNHEY and CDR2 SVGAGI. This CDR3 reads CASRVLSSGNTIYF. The CDR3 DNA is TGTGCCAGCAGGGTACTGAGCTCTGGAAACACCATATATTTT.

V and J are TRBV5-1 and TRBJ2-7; 14 bases line up with TRBD2. This CDR3 contains 19 residues. Unmatched junction bases numbered 11, after V lost 2 bases and J lost 1 base. Germline V lookup: CDR1 SGHRS, CDR2 YFSETQ. The CDR3 loop reads CASSFTPGLAGANSYEQYF. The DNA of the CDR3 is TGCGCCAGCAGCTTTACCCCGGGACTAGCGGGAGCAAATTCCTACGAGCAGTACTTC.

The V and J genes are TRBV11-3 and TRBJ1-3; unclear D gene. V lost 5 bases and J 3 bases, leaving 8 bases between the germline ends. CDR3 size: 13 residues. CDR1 is SGHNT, CDR2 YENEEA, per germline. This CDR3 reads CASSLRDGNTIYF. CDR3 nucleotide sequence: TGTGCCAGCAGCCTTCGGGATGGAAACACCATATATTTT.

CDR3 DNA: TGTGCCAGCCATTTCCCGGGACAAGCTAACTATGGCTACACCTTC. Translation gives CASHFPGQANYGYTF. The chain uses TRBV6-1 and TRBJ1-2, with TRBD1 as a possible D gene (6 bases). The CDR3 spans 15 residues. The germline V gene encodes CDR1 MNHNS and CDR2 SASEGT. V was shortened by 8 bases and J by 0 bases, with 16 bases between the two germline ends.

The chain recombines TRBV28 with TRBJ1-2; D gene ambiguous. From germline, CDR1 is MDHEN and CDR2 SYDVKM. Deletions cut 3 bases from V and 4 bases from J, with 9 bases between. The CDR3 sequence is 13 residues long. In nucleotides, the CDR3 is TGTGCCAGCAGTTTCGGGGTGGGCTATGGCTACACCTTC. Its translation is CASSFGVGYGYTF.

The rearrangement joins TRBV23-1 to TRBJ1-1, with 9 bases aligning to TRBD1. TRBV23-1 has ORF status, its function being uncertain. The CDR3 extends over 12 amino acids. V dropped 6 bases and J dropped 4; count of bases not matched to a gene: 0. The CDR3 loop reads CASRTGGTEAFF. In nucleotides, the CDR3 is TGCGCCAGCAGGACAGGGGGCACTGAAGCTTTCTTT.

This clone was seen only a few times. This chain uses TRBV9 with TRBJ2-1; D is undetermined. The CDR3 runs to 14 residues. V lost 0 bases to trimming and J lost 4 bases, with 8 bases between them. Per germline, CDR1 SGDLS and CDR2 YYNGEE. CDR3 amino acids: CASSVGAKYNEQFF. DNA of the CDR3: TGTGCCAGCAGCGTAGGGGCAAAATACAATGAGCAGTTCTTC.